A selection of T cell receptor beta chains follows, all from one sample in a study of T-cell reconstitution after alpha-beta-depleted transplantation in children. TCRdb analysed the PCR reads with MiXCR anew, one entry per CDR3 protein. The data hold some 78,000 distinct CDR3 sequences, with roughly 13% observed a single time. Sequenced material: PBMCs, mostly from graft donor cells, taken 180 days after TCRalphabeta/CD19-depleted stem cell transplant. The origin of the receptors is a male patient aged 2-10 years who had a stem cell transplant for acute lymphoblastic leukemia, so the T cells may come from the graft donor. The CDR3 runs from the conserved cysteine through the conserved F or W. The D gene is left open where the match is weak. Part of the rows lack a size; the others show once, few, many or a class for expanded clones.

j_gene,v_gene,abundance,d_gene,CDR3nt,CDR3aa
TRBJ2-3,TRBV7-2,.,TRBD1,TGTGCCAGCAGCTCGAGGGGACAGGCCACAGATACGCAGTATTTT,CASSSRGQATDTQYF
TRBJ1-1,TRBV28,few,.,TGTGCCAGCACCCCGCGAGTTGACAGGACTGAAGCTTTCTTT,CASTPRVDRTEAFF
TRBJ1-2,TRBV5-1,few,.,TGCGCCAGCAGCTTGATTTTCTGCAGAACTAACTATGGCTACACCTTC,CASSLIFCRTNYGYTF
TRBJ2-2,TRBV20-1,.,TRBD2,TGCAGTGTGAGAAGCAGGGAGGGGACCGGGGAGCTGTTTTTT,CSVRSREGTGELFF
TRBJ2-7,TRBV20-1,.,TRBD2,TGCAGTGCCCCCTGGGGGGGTGAGGACGAGCAGTACTTC,CSAPWGGEDEQYF
TRBJ1-3,TRBV12-5,.,.,TGTGCTAGTGGTTTGGATACTCAGGGGTCGGGAGGAAACACCATATATTTT,CASGLDTQGSGGNTIYF
TRBJ2-1,TRBV12-3/TRBV12-4,.,TRBD2,TGTGCCAGTGGACTAGCGGGAACCTACAATGAGCAGTTCTTC,CASGLAGTYNEQFF
TRBJ2-5,TRBV28,few,TRBD2,TGTGCCAGCAGTTCCCCCAGGAGCGGGGTGGAGACCCAGTACTTC,CASSSPRSGVETQYF
TRBJ1-2,TRBV20-1,few,TRBD1,TGCAGTGCTAGAGAAGACAGGGGAAGCGGCTACACCTTC,CSAREDRGSGYTF
TRBJ2-2,TRBV6-5,many,TRBD1,TGTGCCAGCAGTTACCCCCGTCCCGGGACAGCGAACACCGGGGAGCTGTTTTTT,CASSYPRPGTANTGELFF
TRBJ2-4,TRBV7-9,few,TRBD1,TGTGCCAGCAGCTCCGGACAGGGGAAAAACATTCAGTACTTC,CASSSGQGKNIQYF
TRBJ2-4,TRBV29-1,many,.,TGCAGCGTTTCACTTGGAGTAGGCATTCAGTACTTC,CSVSLGVGIQYF
TRBJ2-5,TRBV28,.,.,TGTGCCAGCAGTTTGTGGACTATCAAAGAGACCCAGTACTTC,CASSLWTIKETQYF
TRBJ2-3,TRBV12-3/TRBV12-4,many,.,TGTGCCAGCAGGCTATTAGATACGCAGTATTTT,CASRLLDTQYF
TRBJ2-5,TRBV20-1,few,.,TGCAGTGCGGGGACCCAGTACTTC,CSAGTQYF
TRBJ2-3,TRBV9,few,.,TGTGCCAGCAGCGTAGGGAGCAGCGGGCATACGCAGTATTTT,CASSVGSSGHTQYF